Below, 30 T cell receptor beta chains from the same sample are listed, as sequenced in a study of siplizumab effects on memory and regulatory T cells. Repertoires were generated with immunoSEQ multiplex PCR, while TCRdb's copy carries only in-frame clones and drops some. The sample contains over 55,000 clones, around 78% of which appear only once. Sequencing input: memory CD4+ T cells sorted from blood. The receptors were sampled from a human donor in good health.

The chain couples TRBV19 to TRBJ2-7, with 10 bases lining up with TRBD2. There are 14 residues in the CDR3. Germline lookup yields CDR1 LNHDA and CDR2 SQIVND (reference sequence). Trimming cost V 5 bases and J 3 bases; bases outside gene matches: 4. This CDR3 reads CASSPGTSVYEQYF. DNA for the CDR3: TGTGCCAGTAGTCCGGGGACTAGCGTCTACGAGCAGTACTTC.

The chain uses TRBV9 and TRBJ2-1, with 9 bases identical to TRBD2. CDR3 length: 15 residues. The germline gives CDR1 SGDLS, CDR2 YYNGEE. Trimming cost V 0 bases and J 10 bases; bases outside gene matches: 8. CDR3 protein: CASSVAIAGVSEQFF. The CDR3 DNA sequence: TGTGCCAGCAGCGTAGCTATAGCGGGAGTTTCCGAGCAGTTCTTC. Together with reference TRBV9 and TRBJ2-1, the CDR3 gives the full variable domain: DSGVTQTPKHLITATGQRVTLRCSPRSGDLSVYWYQQSLDQGLQFLIQYYNGEERAKGNILERFSAQQFPDLHSELNLSSLELGDSALYFCASSVAIAGVSEQFFGPGTRLTVL.

The chain links TRBV2 to TRBJ2-7; 8 positions match TRBD1. With V trimmed by 6 bases and J by 5 bases, 15 bases remained unmatched. The germline V gene has CDR1 SNHLY and CDR2 FYNNEI. The CDR3 consists of 16 residues. CDR3 residues: CASRPLGGTGMDEQYF. In DNA, the CDR3 is TGTGCCAGCAGGCCCCTAGGCGGGACAGGCATGGACGAGCAGTACTTC.

In its sample, this clone was seen once. The J gene is TRBJ2-5, the V gene TRBV18, with D possibly matching TRBD1 (6 bases). V was clipped by 5 bases and J by 4 bases, with 14 bases between them. The CDR3 length is 14 residues. From germline, CDR1 is KGHSH and CDR2 LQKENI. The CDR3 loop reads CASSATGKGETQYF. CDR3 sequence (DNA): TGTGCCAGCTCAGCCACAGGGAAGGGAGAGACCCAGTACTTC.

This clone is judged medium-sized. This chain uses TRBV11-1 with TRBJ2-7, with a weak D call TRBD1 (6 bases). V lost 6 bases to trimming and J lost 5 bases, with 17 bases between them. The CDR3 is 14 amino acids. Germline V gene lookup returns CDR1 SGHAT and CDR2 FQDESV (reference sequence). The CDR3 reads CASRSDRSDDEQYF. In DNA, the CDR3 is TGTGCCAGCAGGAGCGACAGGTCCGACGACGAGCAGTACTTC.

CDR3 DNA sequence: TGCAGCGGGAGAGGAGCGAACACCGGGGAGCTGTTTTTT. Translation: CSGRGANTGELFF. The V call is TRBV29-1, the J call TRBJ2-2; D unclear. The germline V gene encodes CDR1 SQVTM and CDR2 ANQGSEA. The CDR3 sequence is 13 residues long. V was cut by 7 bases and J by 0 bases, with 9 bases left in between.

The V and J genes are TRBV18 and TRBJ2-7; D possibly corresponds to TRBD1 (6 bases). CDR1 and CDR2 (germline): KGHSH, LQKENI. V shed 4 bases and J shed 0 bases, with 10 bases lying between them. The CDR3 length is 14 residues. Here the CDR3 DNA reads TGTGCCAGCTCACTAGACAGGAGCTCCTACGAGCAGTACTTC. Translating it yields CASSLDRSSYEQYF.

The chain links TRBV19 to TRBJ2-5; tentative D call: TRBD2 (5 bases). This CDR3 is 15 amino acids long. Germline V gene data show CDR1 as LNHDA and CDR2 as SQIVND (reference sequence). Trimming removed 1 base from V and 5 bases from J, with 14 bases in between. CDR3 sequence: CASSIGRGLGETQYF. CDR3 sequence (DNA): TGTGCCAGTAGTATAGGTCGGGGTTTGGGCGAGACCCAGTACTTC.

This clone was detected only once. V usage is TRBV5-1 and J usage is TRBJ2-2, with D perhaps TRBD2 (5 bases). Germline V gene sequence: CDR1 SGHRS, CDR2 YFSETQ. Trimming shortened V by 0 bases and J by 4 bases, and 7 bases separated the two germline ends. The CDR3 consists of 14 residues. In nucleotides, the CDR3 is TGCGCCAGCAGCTTGGGAGGGAGCACCGGGGAGCTGTTTTTT. Its translation: CASSLGGSTGELFF.

In its sample, this clone was seen a few times. The V gene is TRBV7-9, the J gene TRBJ2-2; 7 nucleotides line up with TRBD1. The V segment lost 2 bases and the J segment 3 bases; nucleotides outside the gene matches: 9. The germline V gene has CDR1 SEHNR and CDR2 FQNEAQ (reference sequence). This CDR3 spans 17 amino acids. The CDR3 loop is CASSLRQWDSDTGELFF. The CDR3 region has the DNA TGTGCCAGCAGCTTAAGGCAATGGGACAGTGACACCGGGGAGCTGTTTTTT.

The chain recombines TRBV7-8 with TRBJ1-1; TRBD1 matches 8 bases. The CDR3 length is 15 residues. Looked up from germline, CDR1 is SGHVS and CDR2 is FQNEAQ. J lost 10 bases, V lost 5 bases, and 15 bases had no gene match. The CDR3 DNA sequence: TGTGCCAGCAGCGAAGGGAGGGCAGGGGGCATCTTAGCTTTCTTT. This gives the protein CASSEGRAGGILAFF.

The chain joins TRBV29-1 to TRBJ2-2; no reliable D call. With 7 bases removed from V and 2 bases from J, the gap between germline ends came to 11 bases. The germline CDR1 and CDR2 sequences are SQVTM and ANQGSEA. The CDR3 has 13 amino acids. The CDR3 nucleotides are TGCAGCGCTAGGGCTTCCAACACCGGGGAGCTGTTTTTT. Translated: CSARASNTGELFF.

The V call is TRBV5-1, the J call TRBJ1-6, with D perhaps matching TRBD1 (5 bases). The CDR3 is 14 amino acids. Trimming took 4 bases from V and 7 from J, leaving 12 bases between them. CDR1 is SGHRS, CDR2 YFSETQ, per germline. CDR3 sequence (DNA): TGCGCCAGCAGCCCAGGGAATGCAAATTCACCCCTCCACTTT. The encoded protein is CASSPGNANSPLHF.

This clone was counted between two and nine times. The chain recombines TRBV27 with TRBJ1-4; D possibly corresponds to TRBD1 (6 bases). CDR1 and CDR2 from the germline V gene are MNHEY and SMNVEV (reference sequence). Between the trimmed V and J ends, which lost 8 bases and 7 bases, there was a span of 17 bases. The CDR3 has 14 residues. The CDR3 DNA follows: TGTGCCAGCCGAAGGGCAGGGGCCGGTGAAAAACTGTTTTTT. This encodes CASRRAGAGEKLFF. The variable domain in full, completed from reference TRBV27 and TRBJ1-4, reads EAQVTQNPRYLITVTGKKLTVTCSQNMNHEYMSWYRQDPGLGLRQIYYSMNVEVTDKGDVPEGYKVSRKEKRNFPLILESPSPNQTSLYFCASRRAGAGEKLFFGSGTQLSVL.

The J gene is TRBJ2-7, the V gene TRBV7-2; 13 bases are shared with TRBD2. This CDR3 has 16 amino acids. Germline CDR1 and CDR2: SGHTA and FQGNSA. After removal of 1 base from V and 2 bases from J, the junction contained 2 bases not matched to a gene. The CDR3 region has the DNA TGTGCCAGCAGCTTAGGGGGACTAGCGGGGACCTACGAGCAGTACTTC. Protein product: CASSLGGLAGTYEQYF.

CDR3 nucleotide sequence: TGTGCCAGCAGCTTAGCGGGCCGAACGAACACCGGGGAGCTGTTTTTT. This codes for CASSLAGRTNTGELFF. This chain links TRBV7-9 with TRBJ2-2; D gene unclear. Looked up from germline, CDR1 is SEHNR and CDR2 is FQNEAQ (reference sequence). The CDR3 extends over 16 amino acids. V was clipped by 0 bases and J by 0 bases, with 8 bases between them.

The chain employs TRBV2 and TRBJ1-5; 8 bases match TRBD1. J lost 5 bases, V lost 4 bases, and 4 bases had no gene match. Germline V CDR1 and CDR2: SNHLY, FYNNEI. CDR3 size: 14 residues. CDR3 coding DNA: TGTGCCAGCAGTGTTGGACAGGGTCATCAGCCCCAGCATTTT. This translates into CASSVGQGHQPQHF.

CDR3 nucleotide sequence: TGTGCCAGCAGCTTTGGGACGGCCGGAACCTCTGAAGCTTTCTTT. This encodes CASSFGTAGTSEAFF. V gene TRBV7-9 combines with J gene TRBJ1-1; possibly TRBD1 for D (5 bases). Germline assignment: CDR1 SEHNR and CDR2 FQNEAQ (reference sequence). The CDR3 contains 15 residues. The V end lost 3 bases, the J end lost 6 bases, and 17 bases lay between the germline ends.

The V gene is TRBV11-3, the J gene TRBJ2-1; 8 bases are shared with TRBD2. Germline CDR1 and CDR2: SGHNT and YENEEA. V shed 4 bases, J shed 7 bases, and the junction held 6 bases outside the gene matches. The CDR3 totals 14 residues. CDR3 loop: CASSSGLARNEQFF. The CDR3 bases are TGTGCCAGCAGCTCCGGACTAGCTCGGAATGAGCAGTTCTTC.

This sequence joins TRBV7-7 and TRBJ2-5, with D uncertain. CDR1 SSHAT and CDR2 FNYEAQ come from the germline V gene (reference sequence). V lost 3 bases and J 2 bases, leaving 7 bases between the germline ends. The CDR3 is 13 amino acids. The CDR3 DNA sequence: TGTGCCAGCAGCTTCGGGCTACAAGAGACCCAGTACTTC. Amino acid sequence: CASSFGLQETQYF.

The chain joins TRBV6-5 to TRBJ1-1; no clear D. The germline V and J ends were trimmed by 2 bases and 3 bases, with 10 bases remaining between them. The germline V gene has CDR1 MNHEY and CDR2 SVGAGI. The CDR3 is made up of 14 amino acids. CDR3 coding DNA: TGTGCCAGCAGTTACAGGGCGCAAGACACTGAAGCTTTCTTT. It is translated as CASSYRAQDTEAFF.

This chain connects TRBV2 to TRBJ2-1, with 9 bases matching TRBD2. Trimming removed 6 bases from V and 10 bases from J; junction bases left unmatched: 16. The CDR3 is made up of 16 amino acids. Germline values: CDR1 SNHLY, CDR2 FYNNEI. CDR3 sequence reads: CASRGTGTSNSGEQFF. The CDR3 DNA reads as TGTGCCAGCAGGGGGACCGGGACTAGCAATTCTGGCGAGCAGTTCTTC.

The chain carries TRBV5-1 and TRBJ1-2; D possibly corresponds to TRBD1 (6 bases). CDR1 and CDR2 (germline): SGHRS, YFSETQ. Trimming cost V 0 bases and J 7 bases, with 13 bases left between them. The CDR3 runs to 14 residues. CDR3 sequence (DNA): TGCGCCAGCAGCTTGGATCCGGGGGCGGGTGGCTACACCTTC. It encodes CASSLDPGAGGYTF. Full variable domain (missing parts from reference TRBV5-1 and TRBJ1-2): KAGVTQTPRYLIKTRGQQVTLSCSPISGHRSVSWYQQTPGQGLQFLFEYFSETQRNKGNFPGRFSGRQFSNSRSEMNVSTLELGDSALYLCASSLDPGAGGYTFGSGTRLTVV.

CDR3 sequence: CAGGSYNEQFF. The CDR3 nucleotides read TGTGCGGGGGGATCCTACAATGAGCAGTTCTTC. The chain has TRBV6-5 and TRBJ2-1; tentative D call: TRBD2 (6 bases). This CDR3 comprises 11 residues. The germline gives CDR1 MNHEY, CDR2 SVGAGI.

The rearrangement joins TRBV7-2 to TRBJ2-7; maybe TRBD1 (6 bases). This CDR3 has 15 amino acids. Per germline, CDR1 SGHTA and CDR2 FQGNSA. Trimming pared 6 bases from V and 4 bases from J, leaving 19 bases between. The CDR3 DNA reads as TGTGCCAGCAGACAGGGTCCTGGGGAGCGGTACGAGCAGTACTTC. The encoded protein is CASRQGPGERYEQYF.

V and J are TRBV18 and TRBJ2-5; D unresolved. CDR1 and CDR2 (germline): KGHSH, LQKENI. The CDR3 runs 13 residues. V lost 0 bases to trimming and J lost 7 bases, with 9 bases between them. The CDR3 coding sequence is TGTGCCAGCTCACCACCGATGGGAAGGACCCAGTACTTC. Protein: CASSPPMGRTQYF.

This clone came up a few times. The V call is TRBV5-5, the J call TRBJ2-3, with 12 positions matching TRBD2. This CDR3 has 18 amino acids. After removal of 4 bases from V and 2 bases from J, the junction contained 11 bases not matched to a gene. The germline CDR1 and CDR2 sequences are SGHKS and YYEKEE (reference sequence). The CDR3 DNA is TGTGCCAGCAGCCGTACCTTGACTAGCGGGAGATACACAGATACGCAGTATTTT. Translated, it gives CASSRTLTSGRYTDTQYF.

This clone showed up just a few times. The CDR3 region is CASSQERGGNEKLFF. Here the CDR3 DNA reads TGCGCCAGCAGCCAAGAAAGAGGCGGAAATGAAAAACTGTTTTTT. The chain employs TRBV4-1 and TRBJ1-4; D is ambiguous. Between the trimmed V and J ends, which lost 0 bases and 5 bases, there was a span of 10 bases. Germline values: CDR1 MGHRA, CDR2 YSYEKL. The CDR3 length is 15 residues.

The CDR3 region is CASSIRQGDHTEAFF. The CDR3 coding sequence is TGTGCCAGCAGCATACGACAGGGGGATCACACTGAAGCTTTCTTT. This chain connects TRBV7-8 to TRBJ1-1; 9 bases fit TRBD1. The V and J ends lost 5 bases and 3 bases, in that order; junction bases with no gene match: 7. This CDR3 comprises 15 residues. The germline V gene encodes CDR1 SGHVS and CDR2 FQNEAQ.

This sequence joins TRBV27 and TRBJ1-1, with 9 nucleotides matching TRBD1. Germline lookup yields CDR1 MNHEY and CDR2 SMNVEV (reference sequence). The CDR3 spans 19 residues. V lost 2 bases, J lost 4 bases, and 17 bases stayed unmatched. DNA of the CDR3: TGTGCCAGCAGTTTACGACCTCCTATAGGGACAGGGATAGGCACTGAAGCTTTCTTT. As protein: CASSLRPPIGTGIGTEAFF.